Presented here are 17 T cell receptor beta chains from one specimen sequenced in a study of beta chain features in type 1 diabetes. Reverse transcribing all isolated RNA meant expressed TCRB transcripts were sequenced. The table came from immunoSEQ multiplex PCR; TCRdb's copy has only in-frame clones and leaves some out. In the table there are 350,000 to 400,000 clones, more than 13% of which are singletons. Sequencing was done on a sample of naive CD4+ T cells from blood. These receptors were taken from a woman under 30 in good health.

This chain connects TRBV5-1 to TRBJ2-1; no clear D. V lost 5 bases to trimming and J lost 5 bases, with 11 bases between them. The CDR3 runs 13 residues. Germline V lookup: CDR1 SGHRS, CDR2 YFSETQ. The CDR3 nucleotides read TGCGCCAGCAGGGTTGACTTGGACAATGAGCAGTTCTTC. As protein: CASRVDLDNEQFF.

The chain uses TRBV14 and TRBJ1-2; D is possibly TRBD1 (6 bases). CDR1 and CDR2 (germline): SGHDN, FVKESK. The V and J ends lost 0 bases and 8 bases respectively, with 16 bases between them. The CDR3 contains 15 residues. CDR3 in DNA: TGTGCCAGCAGCCAAGATCCCCCAGGGGTAGGCGGCTACACCTTC. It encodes CASSQDPPGVGGYTF.

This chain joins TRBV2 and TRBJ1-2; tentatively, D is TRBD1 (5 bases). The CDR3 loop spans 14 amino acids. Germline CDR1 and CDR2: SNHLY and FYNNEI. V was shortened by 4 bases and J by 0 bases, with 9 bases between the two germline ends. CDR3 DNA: TGTGCCAGCAGTGGGTACAGGACTAACTATGGCTACACCTTC. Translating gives CASSGYRTNYGYTF.

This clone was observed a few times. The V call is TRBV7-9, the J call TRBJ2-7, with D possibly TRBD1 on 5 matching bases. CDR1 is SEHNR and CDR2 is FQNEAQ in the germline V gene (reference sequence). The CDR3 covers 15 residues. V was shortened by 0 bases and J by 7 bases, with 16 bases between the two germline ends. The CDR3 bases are TGTGCCAGCAGCTTAGCACACGACCAAAGGGGAGAGCAGTACTTC. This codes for CASSLAHDQRGEQYF.

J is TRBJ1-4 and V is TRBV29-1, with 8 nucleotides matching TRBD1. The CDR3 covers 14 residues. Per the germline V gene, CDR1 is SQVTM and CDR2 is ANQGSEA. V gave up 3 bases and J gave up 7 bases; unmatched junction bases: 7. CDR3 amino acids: CSVETQGAIEKLFF. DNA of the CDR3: TGCAGCGTTGAGACCCAGGGGGCTATTGAAAAACTGTTTTTT.

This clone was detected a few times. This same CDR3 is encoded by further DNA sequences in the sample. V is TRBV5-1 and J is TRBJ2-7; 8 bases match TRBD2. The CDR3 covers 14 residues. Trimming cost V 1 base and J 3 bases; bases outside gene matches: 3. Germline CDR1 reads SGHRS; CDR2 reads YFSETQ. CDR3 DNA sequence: TGCGCCAGCAGCTTGACTAGCGGAAGCTACGAGCAGTACTTC. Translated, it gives CASSLTSGSYEQYF.

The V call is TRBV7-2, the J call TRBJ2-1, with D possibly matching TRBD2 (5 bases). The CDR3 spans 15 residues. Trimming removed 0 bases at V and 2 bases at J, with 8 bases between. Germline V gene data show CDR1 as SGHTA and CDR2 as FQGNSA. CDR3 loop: CASSLAVGAYNEQFF. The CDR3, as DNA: TGTGCCAGCAGCTTAGCGGTCGGGGCCTACAATGAGCAGTTCTTC.

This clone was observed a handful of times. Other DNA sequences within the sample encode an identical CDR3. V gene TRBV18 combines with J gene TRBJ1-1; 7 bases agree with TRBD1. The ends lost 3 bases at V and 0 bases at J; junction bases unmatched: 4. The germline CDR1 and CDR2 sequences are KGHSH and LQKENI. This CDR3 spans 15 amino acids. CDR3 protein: CASSPTGVVNTEAFF. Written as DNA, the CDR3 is TGTGCCAGCTCACCTACAGGGGTGGTGAACACTGAAGCTTTCTTT.

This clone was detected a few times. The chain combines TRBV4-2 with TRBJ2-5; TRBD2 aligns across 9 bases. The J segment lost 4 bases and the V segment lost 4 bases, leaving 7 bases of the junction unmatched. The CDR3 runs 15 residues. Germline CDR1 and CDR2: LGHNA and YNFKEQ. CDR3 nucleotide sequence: TGTGCCAGCAGCCCCGGATTAGCGGGAGTAGAGACCCAGTACTTC. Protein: CASSPGLAGVETQYF.

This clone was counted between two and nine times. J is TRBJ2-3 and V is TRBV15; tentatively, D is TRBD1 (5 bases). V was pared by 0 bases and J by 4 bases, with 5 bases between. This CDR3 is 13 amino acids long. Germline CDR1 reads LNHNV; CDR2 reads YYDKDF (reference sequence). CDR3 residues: CATSREGADTQYF. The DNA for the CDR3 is TGTGCCACCAGCAGAGAAGGGGCAGATACGCAGTATTTT.

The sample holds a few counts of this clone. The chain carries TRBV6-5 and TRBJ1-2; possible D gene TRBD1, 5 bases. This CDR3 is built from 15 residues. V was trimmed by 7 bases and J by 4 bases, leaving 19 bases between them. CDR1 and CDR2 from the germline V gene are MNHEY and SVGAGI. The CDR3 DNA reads TGTGCCAGCACCACGACTGGGACTTACTCCTATGGCTACACCTTC. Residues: CASTTTGTYSYGYTF.

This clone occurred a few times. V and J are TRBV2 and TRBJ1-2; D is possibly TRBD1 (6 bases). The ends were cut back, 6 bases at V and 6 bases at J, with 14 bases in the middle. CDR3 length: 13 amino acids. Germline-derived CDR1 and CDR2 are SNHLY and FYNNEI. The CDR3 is CASRDPGENGYTF. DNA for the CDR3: TGTGCCAGCAGGGACCCAGGGGAGAATGGCTACACCTTC. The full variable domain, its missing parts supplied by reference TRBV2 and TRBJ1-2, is EPEVTQTPSHQVTQMGQEVILRCVPISNHLYFYWYRQILGQKVEFLVSFYNNEISEKSEIFDDQFSVERPDGSNFTLKIRSTKLEDSAMYFCASRDPGENGYTFGSGTRLTVV.

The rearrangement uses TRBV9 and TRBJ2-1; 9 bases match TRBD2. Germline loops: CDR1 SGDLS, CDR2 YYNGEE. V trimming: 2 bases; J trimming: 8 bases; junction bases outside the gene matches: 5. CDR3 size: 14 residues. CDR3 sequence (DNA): TGTGCCAGCAGCGTTAGCGGGAGAGTCGATGAGCAGTTCTTC. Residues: CASSVSGRVDEQFF. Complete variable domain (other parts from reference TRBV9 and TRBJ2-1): DSGVTQTPKHLITATGQRVTLRCSPRSGDLSVYWYQQSLDQGLQFLIQYYNGEERAKGNILERFSAQQFPDLHSELNLSSLELGDSALYFCASSVSGRVDEQFFGPGTRLTVL.

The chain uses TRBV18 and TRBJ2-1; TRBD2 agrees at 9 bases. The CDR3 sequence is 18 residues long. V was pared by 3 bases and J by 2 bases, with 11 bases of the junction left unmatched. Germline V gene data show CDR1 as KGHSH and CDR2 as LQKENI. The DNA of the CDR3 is TGTGCCAGCTCACCCCCGACTAGCGGCCTCAGCCCCTACAATGAGCAGTTCTTC. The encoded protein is CASSPPTSGLSPYNEQFF. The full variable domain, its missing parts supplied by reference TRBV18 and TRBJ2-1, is NAGVMQNPRHLVRRRGQEARLRCSPMKGHSHVYWYRQLPEEGLKFMVYLQKENIIDESGMPKERFSAEFPKEGPSILRIQQVVRGDSAAYFCASSPPTSGLSPYNEQFFGPGTRLTVL.

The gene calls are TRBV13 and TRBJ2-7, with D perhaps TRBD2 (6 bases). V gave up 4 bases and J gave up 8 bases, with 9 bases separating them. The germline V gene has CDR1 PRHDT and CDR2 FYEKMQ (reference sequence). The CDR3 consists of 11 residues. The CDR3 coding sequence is TGTGCCAGCAGCTCGGGAGCTAAGCAGTACTTC. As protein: CASSSGAKQYF. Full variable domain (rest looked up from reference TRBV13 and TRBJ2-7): AAGVIQSPRHLIKEKRETATLKCYPIPRHDTVYWYQQGPGQDPQFLISFYEKMQSDKGSIPDRFSAQQFSDYHSELNMSSLELGDSALYFCASSSGAKQYFGPGTRLTVT.

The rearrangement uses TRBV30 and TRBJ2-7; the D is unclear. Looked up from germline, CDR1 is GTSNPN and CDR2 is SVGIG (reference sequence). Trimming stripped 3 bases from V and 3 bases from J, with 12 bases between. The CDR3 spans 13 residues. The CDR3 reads CAWRLSSGYEQYF. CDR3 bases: TGTGCCTGGAGGCTCTCCTCGGGCTACGAGCAGTACTTC.

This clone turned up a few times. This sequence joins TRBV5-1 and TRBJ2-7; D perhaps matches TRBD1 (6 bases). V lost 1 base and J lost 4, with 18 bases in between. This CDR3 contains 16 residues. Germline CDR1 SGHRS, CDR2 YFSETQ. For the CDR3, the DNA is TGCGCCAGCAGCTTGTTTTTGGGGGTGAGGGGGTACGAGCAGTACTTC. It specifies CASSLFLGVRGYEQYF.